The 25 T cell receptor beta chains below all came from one sample that was sequenced in a study of blood T cells in healthy people across ages. Next came a second PCR, run for about 7 to 12 cycles, which used a sample-barcoded 5' primer along with a J-beta primer mix. MiXCR was run by TCRdb on the 5' RACE reads, yielding one entry per CDR3 protein. The table has hundreds of thousands of distinct CDR3 sequences, 40% to 50% seen once. The sample taken for sequencing was blood. The receptors were gathered from a man aged 60-69 years in good health.

This clonotype was picked up a small number of times. The chain carries TRBV5-1 and TRBJ2-7, with D perhaps matching TRBD2 (6 bases). Trimming stripped 4 bases from V and 5 bases from J, with 19 bases between. The germline CDR1 and CDR2 sequences are SGHRS and YFSETQ. CDR3 length equals 15 residues. The CDR3 spells CASSTNPGSVDEQYF. CDR3 sequence (DNA): TGCGCCAGCAGCACCAACCCCGGGAGCGTGGACGAGCAGTACTTC. Full variable domain (rest looked up from reference TRBV5-1 and TRBJ2-7): KAGVTQTPRYLIKTRGQQVTLSCSPISGHRSVSWYQQTPGQGLQFLFEYFSETQRNKGNFPGRFSGRQFSNSRSEMNVSTLELGDSALYLCASSTNPGSVDEQYFGPGTRLTVT.

V gene TRBV7-2 combines with J gene TRBJ2-7; 8 bases match TRBD1. The V gene's germline CDR1 is SGHTA and CDR2 FQGNSA. This CDR3 is 14 amino acids long. V lost 6 bases, J lost 10 bases, and 14 bases stayed unmatched. CDR3 sequence reads: CASSLGTGGEAQYF. DNA for the CDR3: TGTGCCAGCAGTTTGGGGACAGGTGGAGAGGCCCAGTACTTC.

This clonotype has just a few counts. For the CDR3, the DNA is TGTGCCAGCAGCTTAGATCCTAGCGGGGGGATTGCGGATACGCAGTATTTT. Residues: CASSLDPSGGIADTQYF. This chain uses TRBV13 with TRBJ2-3, with 11 bases that match TRBD2. After removal of 1 base from V and 6 bases from J, the junction contained 9 bases not matched to a gene. The CDR3 consists of 17 residues. Germline V gene lookup returns CDR1 PRHDT and CDR2 FYEKMQ (reference sequence).

This clonotype was seen only a few times. The chain employs TRBV11-2 and TRBJ2-7, with D uncertain. The tail of the sequence fits TRBJ2-5 better, so the J call may be wrong. Germline V gene sequence: CDR1 SGHAT, CDR2 FQNNGV. CDR3 length: 17 residues. CDR3 loop: CASSSSRSTGFKETQYF. The CDR3 bases are TGTGCCAGCAGCTCTTCCCGCTCAACTGGTTTCAAAGAGACCCAGTACTTC.

This clonotype appeared many times. The chain uses TRBV5-1 and TRBJ2-3, with D tentatively TRBD1 (6 bases). The CDR3 has 15 residues. V shed 2 bases and J shed 0 bases, with 10 bases lying between them. Germline CDR1 is SGHRS and CDR2 is YFSETQ. CDR3 in amino acids: CASSFGTSSTDTQYF. The CDR3 DNA sequence: TGCGCCAGCAGCTTCGGGACAAGTAGCACAGATACGCAGTATTTT.

This clonotype was counted at least ten times. CDR3 sequence: CASSPIGRGKETQYF. In DNA form, the CDR3 reads TGCGCCAGCAGCCCGATTGGGCGGGGAAAGGAGACCCAGTACTTC. The V and J genes are TRBV4-1 and TRBJ2-5; D possibly corresponds to TRBD2 (6 bases). The CDR3 covers 15 residues. The germline V and J ends were trimmed by 4 bases and 5 bases, with 17 bases remaining between them. Looked up from germline, CDR1 is MGHRA and CDR2 is YSYEKL.

The chain recombines TRBV20-1 with TRBJ2-6, with a possible D match to TRBD1 (5 bases). The CDR3 is 17 residues long. The germline V gene encodes CDR1 DFQATT and CDR2 SNEGSKA (reference sequence). V was trimmed by 2 bases and J by 0 bases, leaving 14 bases between them. The DNA for the CDR3 is TGCAGTGCTAGATCCCGACAGTCAGACTCTGGGGCCAACGTCCTGACTTTC. Amino acid sequence: CSARSRQSDSGANVLTF.

The chain carries TRBV16 and TRBJ1-4; no reliable D call. The ends were cut back, 0 bases at V and 0 bases at J, with 5 bases in the middle. Germline V lookup: CDR1 KGHSY, CDR2 FQNENV. This CDR3 is 15 amino acids long. DNA of the CDR3: TGTGCCAGCAGCCAATCTGGGCCAACTAATGAAAAACTGTTTTTT. Protein sequence: CASSQSGPTNEKLFF.

The chain recombines TRBV10-3 with TRBJ2-1; the match to TRBD1 covers 7 bases. Germline values: CDR1 ENHRY, CDR2 SYGVKD. V shed 4 bases and J 8 bases; nucleotides not matched to a gene: 11. The CDR3 is made up of 15 amino acids. The CDR3 sequence is CAISADRVRGDEQFF. CDR3 nucleotides: TGTGCCATCAGTGCCGACAGGGTTCGGGGAGATGAGCAGTTCTTC.

J is TRBJ1-1 and V is TRBV20-1; TRBD1 might be the D (6 bases). Trimming stripped 5 bases from V and 13 bases from J, with 20 bases between. The length of the CDR3 is 12 residues. Per germline, CDR1 DFQATT and CDR2 SNEGSKA (reference sequence). The CDR3 DNA reads as TGCAGTGCTTTGGGAATTCCAGGGGAGGGTTTCTTT. This gives the protein CSALGIPGEGFF.

This clonotype was seen only a few times. The rearrangement uses TRBV20-1 and TRBJ2-5, with TRBD1 matching 7 bases. Germline values: CDR1 DFQATT, CDR2 SNEGSKA (reference sequence). The CDR3 loop spans 13 amino acids. V was pared by 5 bases and J by 5 bases, with 8 bases of the junction left unmatched. CDR3 nucleotide sequence: TGCAGTGCTCCACAGGGGTGGGGGGAGACCCAGTACTTC. As protein: CSAPQGWGETQYF.

The rearrangement joins TRBV3-1 to TRBJ1-2, with 7 bases lining up with TRBD1. Germline V gene data show CDR1 as LGHDT and CDR2 as YNNKEL (reference sequence). The CDR3 totals 14 residues. V was clipped by 1 base and J by 8 bases; unmatched bases: 7. The CDR3 reads CASSQGQGEGGYTF. The CDR3 DNA is TGTGCCAGCAGCCAAGGACAGGGAGAAGGCGGCTACACCTTC. The full variable domain, in which reference TRBV3-1 and TRBJ1-2 provide the parts outside the CDR3, is DTAVSQTPKYLVTQMGNDKSIKCEQNLGHDTMYWYKQDSKKFLKIMFSYNNKELIINETVPNRFSPKSPDKAHLNLHINSLELGDSAVYFCASSQGQGEGGYTFGSGTRLTVV.

This chain joins TRBV2 and TRBJ1-2; possibly TRBD1 for D (6 bases). The CDR3 spans 13 residues. Germline V lookup: CDR1 SNHLY, CDR2 FYNNEI. Between the trimmed V and J ends, which lost 4 bases and 8 bases, there was a span of 14 bases. CDR3: CASSGRGPLGYTF. DNA for the CDR3: TGTGCCAGCAGTGGCCGGGGGCCTCTGGGCTACACCTTC. Complete variable domain (other parts from reference TRBV2 and TRBJ1-2): EPEVTQTPSHQVTQMGQEVILRCVPISNHLYFYWYRQILGQKVEFLVSFYNNEISEKSEIFDDQFSVERPDGSNFTLKIRSTKLEDSAMYFCASSGRGPLGYTFGSGTRLTVV.

On this clonotype itself: This may arise from a read error, as a much more abundant clone is one base away. This CDR3 fails to terminate in the conserved phenylalanine or tryptophan, so it likely reflects a read error. The V gene is TRBV6-5, the J gene TRBJ2-6; D is ambiguous. The CDR3 contains 13 residues. V was clipped by 2 bases and J by 2 bases, with 1 base between them. Germline V gene data show CDR1 as MNHEY and CDR2 as SVGAGI. The CDR3 loop is CASSYAGANVLTV. Here the CDR3 DNA reads TGTGCCAGCAGTTACGCTGGGGCCAACGTCCTGACTGTC.

This clonotype came up many times. Possible read error: a much larger clone is one base away. J is TRBJ2-3 and V is TRBV2; D gene uncertain. Per the germline V gene, CDR1 is SNHLY and CDR2 is FYNNEI. V was cut by 6 bases and J by 2 bases, with 12 bases left in between. This CDR3 spans 14 amino acids. The CDR3 nucleotides read TGTGCCAGCAGCTCAGGCCCTACCACAGATACGCAGTATTTT. Encoded protein: CASSSGPTTDTQYF. Complete variable domain (other parts from reference TRBV2 and TRBJ2-3): EPEVTQTPSHQVTQMGQEVILRCVPISNHLYFYWYRQILGQKVEFLVSFYNNEISEKSEIFDDQFSVERPDGSNFTLKIRSTKLEDSAMYFCASSSGPTTDTQYFGPGTRLTVL.

The rearrangement links TRBV5-6 to TRBJ2-1; 8 nucleotides align to TRBD2. Germline CDR1 reads SGHDT; CDR2 reads YYEEEE. The V gene end was trimmed by 4 bases and the J gene end by 5 bases; junction bases not matched to a gene: 11. The CDR3 has 16 amino acids. Here the CDR3 reads CASSTGVRGGHNEQFF. The CDR3 bases are TGTGCCAGCAGCACTGGAGTTCGCGGGGGGCACAATGAGCAGTTCTTC.

The rearrangement joins TRBV5-1 to TRBJ1-2, with a tentative D call TRBD1 (6 bases). The CDR3 loop spans 14 amino acids. Germline CDR1 is SGHRS and CDR2 is YFSETQ. The V end was cut by 4 bases, the J end by 5 bases, with 15 bases between. CDR3 nucleotide sequence: TGCGCCAGCAGCGTAGCCCAAACAGGGTATGGCTACACCTTC. It specifies CASSVAQTGYGYTF.

This sequence joins TRBV29-1 and TRBJ2-1, with 9 nucleotides matching TRBD2. Germline assignment: CDR1 SQVTM and CDR2 ANQGSEA. The ends lost 3 bases at V and 4 bases at J; junction bases unmatched: 10. The CDR3 extends over 16 amino acids. The CDR3 bases are TGCAGCGTTGAGGCGGGGGGGCCTCCGTTTTACAATGAGCAGTTCTTC. Residues: CSVEAGGPPFYNEQFF.

The genes are TRBV10-3 and TRBJ2-7, with 8 bases fitting TRBD2. Losses at the gene ends were 4 bases for V and 0 bases for J; bases not matched to a gene: 2. The CDR3 loop spans 14 amino acids. Germline CDR1 reads ENHRY; CDR2 reads SYGVKD. Here the CDR3 DNA reads TGTGCCATCAGTGGACTAGCGCGCTCCTACGAGCAGTACTTC. Amino acid sequence: CAISGLARSYEQYF.

A note on this clonotype: At one of its ends the junction is not consistent with the germline gene, which may arise from a read error. The V call is TRBV7-9, the J call TRBJ2-6; TRBD1 is a possible D gene (6 bases). This CDR3 comprises 17 residues. Germline V lookup: CDR1 SEHNR, CDR2 FQNEAQ (reference sequence). DNA for the CDR3: TGTACCAGCAGCTTAACCGGACAGCACTCTGGGGCCAACGTCCTGACTTTC. It translates to CTSSLTGQHSGANVLTF.

This rearrangement joins TRBV2 to TRBJ2-5; 11 bases are a match to TRBD2. V lost 4 bases to trimming and J lost 6 bases; unmatched junction nucleotides: 7. This CDR3 is 15 amino acids long. Germline-derived CDR1 and CDR2 are SNHLY and FYNNEI. CDR3 loop: CASSGIAGGRKTQYF. For the CDR3, the DNA is TGTGCCAGCAGTGGGATAGCGGGGGGGCGTAAGACCCAGTACTTC.

This clonotype was counted a few times. V and J are TRBV2 and TRBJ1-6; maybe TRBD1 (5 bases). V lost 7 bases and J 9 bases, leaving 22 bases between the germline ends. The length of the CDR3 is 16 residues. CDR1 and CDR2 from the germline V gene are SNHLY and FYNNEI. The CDR3 region has the DNA TGTGCCAGCAAGCCGGGTAGGGGATCTGGGAGTTCACCCCTCCACTTT. Translation: CASKPGRGSGSSPLHF.

The chain uses TRBV28 and TRBJ1-6; D might be TRBD1 (5 bases). Germline V gives CDR1 MDHEN, CDR2 SYDVKM. The CDR3 has 17 amino acids. V lost 5 bases and J lost 0, with 14 bases in between. This CDR3 is CASSRRQISSYNSPLHF. The CDR3 coding sequence is TGTGCCAGCAGTCGCCGACAGATCAGCTCCTATAATTCACCCCTCCACTTT.

This chain uses TRBV12-3 or TRBV12-4 with TRBJ2-7; 8 bases map to TRBD1. The CDR3 length is 15 residues. With V trimmed by 6 bases and J by 0 bases, 7 bases remained unmatched. CDR3 sequence (DNA): TGTGCCAGCAGGCTATTGGGACAGGACTCCTACGAGCAGTACTTC. Its protein product is CASRLLGQDSYEQYF.

This clonotype appeared a few times. V and J are TRBV29-1 and TRBJ1-4, with D perhaps TRBD1 (6 bases). Trimming stripped 5 bases from V and 8 bases from J, with 15 bases between. Looked up from germline, CDR1 is SQVTM and CDR2 is ANQGSEA. The CDR3 is made up of 13 amino acids. CDR3 sequence reads: CSVPQGKGEKLFF. The DNA of the CDR3 is TGCAGCGTTCCACAGGGAAAAGGAGAAAAACTGTTTTTT.